This T cell receptor (beta chain) comes out of a study of blood T cell repertoires in COVID-19. Sequencing used immunoSEQ multiplex PCR; TCRdb keeps in-frame clones, though not all of them. The sample records just over 650,000 clones, 85% to 90% being singletons. In its sample, this clone was seen once. The TCR comes from a woman younger than 30 with acute or convalescent COVID-19. The specimen sequenced was peripheral blood.

CDR3 nucleotide sequence: TGTGCCAGTAGTGCACACACAGATACGCAGTATTTT. Protein: CASSAHTDTQYF. This chain joins TRBV19 and TRBJ2-3; no firm D call. There are 12 residues in the CDR3. V was pared by 5 bases and J by 2 bases, with 5 bases between. Germline lookup yields CDR1 LNHDA and CDR2 SQIVND (reference sequence).